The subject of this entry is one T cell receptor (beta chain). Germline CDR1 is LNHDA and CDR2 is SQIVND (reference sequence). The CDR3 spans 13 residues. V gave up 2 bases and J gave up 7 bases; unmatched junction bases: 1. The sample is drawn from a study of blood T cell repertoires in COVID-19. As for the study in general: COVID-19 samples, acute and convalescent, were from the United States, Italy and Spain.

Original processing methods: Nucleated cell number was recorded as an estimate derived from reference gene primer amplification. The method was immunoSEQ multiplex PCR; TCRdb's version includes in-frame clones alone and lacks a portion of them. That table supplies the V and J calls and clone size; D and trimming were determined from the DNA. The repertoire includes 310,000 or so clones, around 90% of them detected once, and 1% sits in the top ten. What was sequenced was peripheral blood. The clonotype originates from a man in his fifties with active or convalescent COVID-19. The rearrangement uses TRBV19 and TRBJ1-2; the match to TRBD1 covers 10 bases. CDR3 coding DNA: TGTGCCAGTAGTATACGGACAGGGGGTGGCTACACCTTC. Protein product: CASSIRTGGGYTF.